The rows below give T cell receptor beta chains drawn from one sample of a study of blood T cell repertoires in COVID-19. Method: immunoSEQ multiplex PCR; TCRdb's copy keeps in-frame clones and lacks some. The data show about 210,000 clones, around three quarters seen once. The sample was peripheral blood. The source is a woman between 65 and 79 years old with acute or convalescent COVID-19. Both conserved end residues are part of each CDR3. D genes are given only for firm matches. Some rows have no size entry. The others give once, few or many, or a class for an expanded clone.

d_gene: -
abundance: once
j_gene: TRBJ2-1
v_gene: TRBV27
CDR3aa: CASSLNLYNEQFF
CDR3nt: TGTGCCAGCAGTTTAAATTTATACAATGAGCAGTTCTTC

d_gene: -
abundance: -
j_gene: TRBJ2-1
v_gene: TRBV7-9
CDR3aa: CASTPLRGRSYNEQFF
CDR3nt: TGTGCCAGCACCCCGCTCAGGGGCCGCTCCTACAATGAGCAGTTCTTC

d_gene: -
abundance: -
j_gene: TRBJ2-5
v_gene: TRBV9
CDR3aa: CASSVGQGIEETQYF
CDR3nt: TGTGCCAGCAGCGTAGGCCAGGGGATAGAAGAGACCCAGTACTTC

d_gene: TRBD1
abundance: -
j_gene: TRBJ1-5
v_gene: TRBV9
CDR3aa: CASSLSDRGNQPQHF
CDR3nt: TGTGCCAGCAGCCTTAGTGACAGGGGCAATCAGCCCCAGCATTTT

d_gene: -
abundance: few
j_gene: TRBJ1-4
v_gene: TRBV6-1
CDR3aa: CASSEAPLGATNEKLFF
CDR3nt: TGTGCCAGCAGTGAAGCCCCCCTAGGGGCAACTAATGAAAAACTGTTTTTT

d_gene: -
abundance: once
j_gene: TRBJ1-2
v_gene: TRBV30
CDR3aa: CAWSTGMFYGYTF
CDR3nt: TGTGCCTGGAGTACAGGGATGTTCTATGGCTACACCTTC

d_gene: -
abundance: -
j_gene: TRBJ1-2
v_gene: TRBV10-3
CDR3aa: CAISRDNYGYTF
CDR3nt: TGTGCCATCAGCAGGGATAACTATGGCTACACCTTC

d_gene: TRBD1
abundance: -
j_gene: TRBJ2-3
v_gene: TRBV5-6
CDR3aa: CASSSGTGGRDTQYF
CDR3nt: TGTGCCAGCAGTTCCGGGACAGGTGGTAGAGATACGCAGTATTTT

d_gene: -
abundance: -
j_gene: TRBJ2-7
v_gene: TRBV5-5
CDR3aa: CASSLDGGQRRTYEQYF
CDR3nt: TGTGCCAGCAGCTTGGACGGGGGACAGCGTAGGACTTACGAGCAGTACTTC

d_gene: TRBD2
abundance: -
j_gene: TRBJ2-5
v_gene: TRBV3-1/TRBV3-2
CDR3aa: CASSQVTSGLETQYF
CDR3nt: TGTGCCAGCAGCCAAGTGACTAGCGGGCTAGAGACCCAGTACTTC

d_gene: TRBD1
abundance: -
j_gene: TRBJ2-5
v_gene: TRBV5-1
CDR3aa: CASSGGQKSQETQYF
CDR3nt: TGCGCCAGCAGCGGGGGACAGAAGAGTCAAGAGACCCAGTACTTC

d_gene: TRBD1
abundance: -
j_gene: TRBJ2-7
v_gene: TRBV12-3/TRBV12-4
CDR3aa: CASSLTGDYEQYF
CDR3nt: TGTGCCAGCAGTTTAACAGGGGACTACGAGCAGTACTTC

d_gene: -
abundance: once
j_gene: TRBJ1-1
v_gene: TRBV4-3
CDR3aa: CASSQERDLNTEAFF
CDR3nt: TGCGCCAGCAGCCAAGAACGAGATCTGAACACTGAAGCTTTCTTT

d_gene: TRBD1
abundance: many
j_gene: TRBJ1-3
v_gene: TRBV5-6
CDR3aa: CASSNGVDRAAGNTIYF
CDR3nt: TGTGCCAGCAGCAACGGCGTCGACAGGGCTGCTGGAAACACCATATATTTT

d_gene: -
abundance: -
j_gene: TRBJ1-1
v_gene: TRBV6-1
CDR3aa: CASSEEGWAEAFF
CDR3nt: TGTGCCAGCAGTGAGGAGGGTTGGGCTGAAGCCTTCTTT

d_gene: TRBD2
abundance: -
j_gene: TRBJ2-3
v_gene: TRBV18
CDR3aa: CASSPRASGGAEGTDTQYF
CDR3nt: TGTGCCAGCTCACCACGGGCTAGCGGGGGGGCCGAAGGCACAGATACGCAGTATTTT

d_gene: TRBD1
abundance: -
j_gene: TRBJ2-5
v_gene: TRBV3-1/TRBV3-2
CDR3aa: CATTGGETQYF
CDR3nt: TGTGCCACCACAGGGGGAGAGACCCAGTACTTC

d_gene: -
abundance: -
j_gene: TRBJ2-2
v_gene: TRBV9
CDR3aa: CASSVGAVTGELFF
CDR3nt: TGTGCCAGCAGCGTAGGTGCGGTAACCGGGGAGCTGTTTTTT

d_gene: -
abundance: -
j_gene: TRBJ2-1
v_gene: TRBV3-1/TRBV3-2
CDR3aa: CASSHPDTFEQFF
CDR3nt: TGTGCCAGCAGCCACCCAGACACCTTTGAGCAGTTCTTC

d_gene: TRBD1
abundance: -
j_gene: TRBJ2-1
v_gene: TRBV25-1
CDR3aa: CASTGQGTYNEQFF
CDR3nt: TGTGCCAGCACGGGACAGGGTACCTACAATGAGCAGTTCTTC

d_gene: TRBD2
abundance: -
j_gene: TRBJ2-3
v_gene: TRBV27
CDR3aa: CASRLAGGVSTDTQYF
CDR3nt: TGTGCCAGCCGACTAGCGGGGGGGGTTAGCACAGATACGCAGTATTTT

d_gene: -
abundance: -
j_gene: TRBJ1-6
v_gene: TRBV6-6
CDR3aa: CASSYSERRSSPLHF
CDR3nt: TGTGCCAGCAGTTACTCGGAACGGAGGAGCTCACCCCTCCACTTT

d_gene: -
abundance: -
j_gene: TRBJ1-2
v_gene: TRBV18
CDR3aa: CASSPAVTKGYTF
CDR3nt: TGTGCCAGCTCACCCGCCGTCACAAAAGGCTACACCTTC

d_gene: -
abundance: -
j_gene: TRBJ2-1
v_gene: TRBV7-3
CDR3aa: CASSLTKNRDAQFF
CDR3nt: TGTGCCAGCAGCTTAACAAAGAATCGAGATGCGCAGTTCTTC

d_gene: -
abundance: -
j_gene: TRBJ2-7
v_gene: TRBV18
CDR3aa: CASSPPVRGGPTYEQYF
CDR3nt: TGTGCCAGCTCACCACCGGTGAGGGGGGGTCCCACTTACGAGCAGTACTTC

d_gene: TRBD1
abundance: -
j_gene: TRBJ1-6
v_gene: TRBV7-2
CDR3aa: CASSLTGTGGRNSPLHF
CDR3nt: TGTGCCAGCAGCCTAACCGGGACAGGGGGCAGGAATTCACCCCTCCACTTT